This TCR beta chain came from a study of graft-versus-host responses after intestinal transplantation. At the level of the study: Every recipient had anti-thymocyte globulin induction and about three years of tacrolimus plus steroids.

Cell sorting after the reaction yielded proliferating CFSE-low CD3+CD4+ and CD3+CD8+ responders. Produced via immunoSEQ multiplex PCR; TCRdb's table is partial and in-frame only. This sample has 20,000 to 25,000 clones, with 50% to 70% found just once. The CDR3 has 16 residues. The V end lost 5 bases, the J end lost 4 bases, and 19 bases lay between the germline ends. Germline V gene lookup returns CDR1 LNHDA and CDR2 SQIVND (reference sequence). This TCR came from a human patient who received an intestinal transplant. The source was alloreactive CD4+ T cells from a mixed lymphocyte reaction culture, collected before intestinal transplant. The sample's subset: CFSE-low proliferating T cells sorted from approximately 6-day pre-transplant mixed lymphocyte reaction (GvH or HvG direction). This chain joins TRBV19 and TRBJ2-3, with D possibly matching TRBD2 (6 bases). The CDR3 DNA follows: TGTGCCAGTAGTGTAGGACTAACGACATCCGCAGATACGCAGTATTTT. Its protein product is CASSVGLTTSADTQYF.